The text below deals with one T cell receptor (beta chain). Its antigen remains unknown. Compared with germline, one end of the junction differs, possibly owing to a read error. A second PCR of about 6 to 11 cycles used a sample-barcoded 5' primer and a J-beta primer mix. TCRdb analysed the 5' RACE reads with MiXCR anew, one entry per CDR3 protein. In the table there are hundreds of thousands of distinct CDR3 sequences, about 21% of which are singletons. The data originate from a study of blood T cells in healthy people across ages. Study-level findings and limits: Investigators viewed diversity estimates from one million T cells as underestimates, the study reported.

The CDR3 runs 16 residues. The sequenced sample was blood. This sequence was found in a man between 70 and 80 years old in good health. The V call is TRBV12-3 or TRBV12-4, the J call TRBJ2-3; 10 bases match TRBD2. The CDR3 nucleotides read TGTGCCAGCAGTCTAGGACTAGCGGTTAGCACAGATGCGCAGTATTTT. Translated, it gives CASSLGLAVSTDAQYF.